The 32 T cell receptor beta chains listed next were all sequenced from one sample in a study of vaccination and CD4 T cells after COVID-19. As to treatment: approximately 9-day PBMC culture with coronavirus spike peptide pools or control peptides (ViraFEST assay). These TCRs are of unknown antigen specificity. Sequence data for DNA of cultured CD4+ T cells were generated by the Oncomine TCR Beta short-read assay. TCRdb ran MiXCR on the PCR reads and lists one entry per CDR3 protein. Here the sample spans 15,000 to 20,000 distinct CDR3 sequences, around three quarters being singletons. Source material: CD4+ T cells from blood, cultured in vitro. The receptors were sampled from a human donor who had recovered from COVID-19.

This rearrangement joins TRBV6-2 or TRBV6-3 to TRBJ2-3, with TRBD1 identical over 7 bases. The CDR3 contains 15 residues. In germline, CDR1 is MNHEY, CDR2 SVGEGT. With 6 bases clipped from V and 2 bases from J, the junction kept 8 bases outside the gene matches. CDR3 sequence (DNA): TGTGCCAGCAGACGAGGGACAGAGCACACAGATACGCAGTATTTT. Protein product: CASRRGTEHTDTQYF.

V gene TRBV5-1 combines with J gene TRBJ1-1; unclear D gene. The germline V and J ends were trimmed by 4 bases and 6 bases, with 16 bases remaining between them. The CDR3 consists of 14 residues. Germline values: CDR1 SGHRS, CDR2 YFSETQ. The CDR3 loop reads CASSPQAPAPEAFF. The CDR3 region has the DNA TGCGCCAGCAGCCCCCAGGCACCGGCCCCTGAAGCTTTCTTT.

The chain has TRBV12-3 or TRBV12-4 and TRBJ1-1, with D uncertain. With 2 bases removed from V and 11 bases from J, the gap between germline ends came to 12 bases. The CDR3 totals 12 residues. CDR3: CASSLNHRRAFF. Here the CDR3 DNA reads TGTGCCAGCAGTTTAAATCATAGGCGGGCTTTCTTT.

This sequence joins TRBV2 and TRBJ2-7; D ambiguous. Germline CDR1 SNHLY, CDR2 FYNNEI. This CDR3 region has 13 residues. V was clipped by 6 bases and J by 6 bases, with 15 bases between them. The CDR3 coding sequence is TGTGCCAGCAGCCGGACGTTATTAGGCGAGCAGTACTTC. Translated: CASSRTLLGEQYF. The variable domain in full, with the rest retrieved from reference TRBV2 and TRBJ2-7, is EPEVTQTPSHQVTQMGQEVILRCVPISNHLYFYWYRQILGQKVEFLVSFYNNEISEKSEIFDDQFSVERPDGSNFTLKIRSTKLEDSAMYFCASSRTLLGEQYFGPGTRLTVT.

The gene calls are TRBV19 and TRBJ1-1; weak D call: TRBD1 (6 bases). This CDR3 contains 12 residues. Trimming pared 7 bases from V and 11 bases from J, leaving 17 bases between. Germline lookup yields CDR1 LNHDA and CDR2 SQIVND (reference sequence). The CDR3 DNA reads as TGTGCCAGTAACCAGGGGCGGAACGGGGCTTTCTTT. Amino acids: CASNQGRNGAFF.

The chain uses TRBV28 and TRBJ2-7, with 10 bases fitting TRBD2. V dropped 6 bases and J dropped 5; count of bases not matched to a gene: 4. The CDR3 has 13 residues. The germline V gene encodes CDR1 MDHEN and CDR2 SYDVKM. This CDR3 is CASSLAGDHEQYF. The CDR3 DNA is TGTGCCAGCAGCCTAGCGGGAGACCACGAGCAGTACTTC.

This clonotype was recorded once. This rearrangement joins TRBV7-2 to TRBJ2-4, with 9 bases matching TRBD1. The CDR3 is 14 residues long. The ends lost 5 bases at V and 9 bases at J; junction bases unmatched: 8. CDR1 is SGHTA and CDR2 is FQGNSA in the germline V gene. CDR3 nucleotide sequence: TGTGCCAGCAGCCTCGGACAGGGGAGCGTCATTCAGTACTTC. It translates to CASSLGQGSVIQYF.

In DNA form, the CDR3 reads TGTGCCAGCAGTTTCGTCCTAGCGGGGAGCTACGAGCAGTACTTC. Amino acids: CASSFVLAGSYEQYF. The rearrangement links TRBV6-2 or TRBV6-3 to TRBJ2-7, with 9 bases fitting TRBD2. Germline CDR1 and CDR2: MNHEY and SVGEGT. Trimming cost V 4 bases and J 3 bases; bases outside gene matches: 7. The CDR3 totals 15 residues.

This clonotype was seen a handful of times. The gene calls are TRBV28 and TRBJ2-7, with 9 bases fitting TRBD2. This CDR3 contains 14 residues. Per germline, CDR1 MDHEN and CDR2 SYDVKM. Trimming at V came to 5 bases and at J to 4 bases, leaving 6 bases not matched to a gene. The CDR3 region is CASSRTSGSYEQYF. In nucleotides, the CDR3 is TGTGCCAGCAGTCGCACTAGCGGGTCTTACGAGCAGTACTTC.

The rearrangement joins TRBV7-2 to TRBJ2-2; D is unclear. The CDR3 has 16 amino acids. V was clipped by 5 bases and J by 4 bases, with 17 bases between them. Germline loops: CDR1 SGHTA, CDR2 FQGNSA. The DNA of the CDR3 is TGTGCCAGCAGCGCCCTCCCAGCTGGAACCACCGGGGAGCTGTTTTTT. Protein: CASSALPAGTTGELFF.

The chain employs TRBV7-2 and TRBJ1-6; the D gene is possibly TRBD1 (5 bases). Trimming left V 5 bases short and J 5 bases short, with 10 bases between. The germline V gene encodes CDR1 SGHTA and CDR2 FQGNSA. The CDR3 sequence is 14 residues long. The DNA of the CDR3 is TGTGCCAGCAGCCCAGAGACAGATAATTCACCCCTCCACTTT. Translated: CASSPETDNSPLHF.

The chain combines TRBV7-9 with TRBJ1-6, with a possible D match to TRBD1 (5 bases). The CDR3 extends over 14 amino acids. Trimming took 1 base from V and 10 from J, leaving 11 bases between them. The germline gives CDR1 SEHNR, CDR2 FQNEAQ (reference sequence). For the CDR3, the DNA is TGTGCCAGCAGCTTAGGACAGACGATATCACCCCTCCACTTT. It translates to CASSLGQTISPLHF.

The chain carries TRBV10-3 and TRBJ2-2, with 7 positions matching TRBD2. The CDR3 is made up of 12 amino acids. CDR1 ENHRY and CDR2 SYGVKD come from the germline V gene. This CDR3 reads CPRESSTGELFF. The CDR3 bases are TGTCCGCGGGAGAGTTCCACCGGGGAGCTGTTTTTT.

This clonotype was seen a handful of times. The CDR3 sequence is CASSYGSGGNYGYTF. CDR3 coding DNA: TGTGCCAGCAGTTACGGGTCAGGGGGCAACTATGGCTACACCTTC. The chain recombines TRBV6-5 with TRBJ1-2; 8 nucleotides agree with TRBD1. The CDR3 has 15 amino acids. The junction had 4 bases not matched to a gene; V was cut back by 2 bases and J by 2 bases. The germline V gene encodes CDR1 MNHEY and CDR2 SVGAGI.

This clonotype was recorded once. The chain uses TRBV5-1 and TRBJ1-4, with D possibly TRBD1 on 6 matching bases. Trimming left V 5 bases short and J 7 bases short, with 18 bases between. This CDR3 is built from 15 residues. The germline CDR1 and CDR2 sequences are SGHRS and YFSETQ. CDR3 sequence: CASSQSRPGVEKLFF. The DNA of the CDR3 is TGCGCCAGCAGTCAGTCCCGACCAGGGGTTGAAAAACTGTTTTTT.

In this sample, this clonotype turned up a few times. The chain uses TRBV11-2 and TRBJ2-5, with unresolved D. Trimming removed 1 base from V and 5 bases from J, with 8 bases in between. The CDR3 contains 13 residues. CDR1 is SGHAT and CDR2 is FQNNGV in the germline V gene. CDR3 DNA sequence: TGTGCCAGCAGCTTAGGTCCAAGGGAGACCCAGTACTTC. Protein: CASSLGPRETQYF.

The chain links TRBV15 to TRBJ1-4; unclear D gene. The CDR3 is made up of 12 amino acids. V was pared by 0 bases and J by 6 bases, with 2 bases between. Germline CDR1 and CDR2: LNHNV and YYDKDF (reference sequence). In nucleotides, the CDR3 is TGTGCCACCAGCAGAGACGATGAAAAACTGTTTTTT. Protein: CATSRDDEKLFF.

The J gene is TRBJ2-3, the V gene TRBV7-9, with D possibly matching TRBD1 (5 bases). V lost 8 bases, J lost 5 bases, and 8 bases lay in between. The germline gives CDR1 SEHNR, CDR2 FQNEAQ (reference sequence). The CDR3 runs to 11 residues. In DNA, the CDR3 is TGTGCCAGCGGACAACAAGATACGCAGTATTTT. Amino acid sequence: CASGQQDTQYF.

CDR3 DNA: TGTGCCTGGAGTGAAATAGCTGAAGCTTTCTTT. This sequence encodes CAWSEIAEAFF. The chain employs TRBV30 and TRBJ1-1; no clear D gene. The CDR3 runs 11 residues. CDR1 and CDR2 (germline): GTSNPN, SVGIG (reference sequence). The V end lost 1 base, the J end lost 6 bases, and 6 bases lay between the germline ends.

V is TRBV7-9 and J is TRBJ1-6; D remains ambiguous. Deletions cut 5 bases from V and 5 bases from J, with 13 bases between. The CDR3 contains 15 residues. Germline V gene data show CDR1 as SEHNR and CDR2 as FQNEAQ (reference sequence). CDR3 in amino acids: CASSPREVNNSPLHF. The CDR3 region has the DNA TGTGCCAGCAGCCCAAGGGAAGTAAATAATTCACCCCTCCACTTT. Looking up the rest from reference TRBV7-9 and TRBJ1-6 gives the full variable domain: DTGVSQNPRHKITKRGQNVTFRCDPISEHNRLYWYRQTLGQGPEFLTYFQNEAQLEKSRLLSDRFSAERPKGSFSTLEIQRTEQGDSAMYLCASSPREVNNSPLHFGNGTRLTVT.

In nucleotides, the CDR3 is TGTGCCAGCAGCTTACAAAGGCCGACGATGGATACGCAGTATTTT. Protein sequence: CASSLQRPTMDTQYF. The chain links TRBV27 to TRBJ2-3, with D unclear. V lost 6 bases to trimming and J lost 6 bases, with 19 bases between them. This CDR3 region has 15 residues. Germline V gene sequence: CDR1 MNHEY, CDR2 SMNVEV (reference sequence).

The V and J genes are TRBV6-5 and TRBJ1-1; 7 positions match TRBD1. CDR3 length equals 15 residues. V gave up 4 bases and J gave up 1 base; unmatched junction bases: 6. Germline CDR1 MNHEY, CDR2 SVGAGI. Here the CDR3 DNA reads TGTGCCAGCAGTTCGACCGGGACAGCGAACACTGAAGCTTTCTTT. This sequence encodes CASSSTGTANTEAFF.

The rearrangement links TRBV7-9 to TRBJ1-1; D remains ambiguous. Deletions cut 5 bases from V and 0 bases from J, with 13 bases between. This CDR3 is 15 amino acids long. From germline, CDR1 is SEHNR and CDR2 FQNEAQ (reference sequence). The CDR3 reads CASSKRDGMNTEAFF. The CDR3 DNA reads as TGTGCCAGCAGCAAGCGTGACGGGATGAACACTGAAGCTTTCTTT.

This clonotype was observed a few times. The V and J genes are TRBV7-8 and TRBJ2-4; a possible D gene is TRBD2 (6 bases). The CDR3 loop spans 16 amino acids. Germline CDR1 reads SGHVS; CDR2 reads FQNEAQ. Deletions cut 1 base from V and 1 base from J, with 11 bases between. The CDR3 protein is CASSLEGGTAKNIQYF. For the CDR3, the DNA is TGTGCCAGCAGCTTAGAGGGCGGGACGGCCAAAAACATTCAGTACTTC.

The chain joins TRBV4-3 to TRBJ2-2; 12 bases are shared with TRBD2. This CDR3 comprises 13 residues. V lost 8 bases, J lost 8 bases, and 3 bases stayed unmatched. Germline loops: CDR1 LGHNA, CDR2 YSLEER. The CDR3 protein is CASSTSGRGELFF. CDR3 bases: TGCGCCAGCTCGACTAGCGGGAGAGGGGAGCTGTTTTTT.

This clonotype was counted a single time. The chain recombines TRBV20-1 with TRBJ2-7, with D perhaps given as TRBD1 or TRBD2 (5 bases each). Trimming removed 3 bases from V and 5 bases from J, with 17 bases in between. Germline V lookup: CDR1 DFQATT, CDR2 SNEGSKA (reference sequence). The CDR3 is 14 amino acids. This chain's CDR3 is CSASGTNRGNEQYF. The CDR3 nucleotides are TGCAGTGCTAGTGGGACCAACCGAGGCAACGAGCAGTACTTC.

The V gene is TRBV12-3 or TRBV12-4, the J gene TRBJ2-7; tentative D call: TRBD1 (6 bases). The CDR3 length is 12 residues. Trimming removed 4 bases from V and 6 bases from J, with 10 bases in between. The CDR3 loop reads CASSSNRVEQYF. In DNA form, the CDR3 reads TGTGCCAGCAGTTCGAACAGGGTCGAGCAGTACTTC.

Only a few counts were recorded for this clonotype. The CDR3 nucleotides are TGTGCCAGCAGCTTAGGGGGGTGGGCCTCAAACTATGGCTACACCTTC. Its protein is CASSLGGWASNYGYTF. This chain uses TRBV7-8 with TRBJ1-2; possibly TRBD1 for D (5 bases). This CDR3 contains 16 residues. Germline V CDR1 and CDR2: SGHVS, FQNEAQ. The V and J ends lost 1 base and 2 bases respectively, with 14 bases between them.

A few counts support this clonotype. The CDR3, as DNA: TGTGCCAGCAGTGGGACAGGGCAAGAGACCCAGTACTTC. It translates to CASSGTGQETQYF. This chain connects TRBV6-1 to TRBJ2-5, with 8 bases aligning to TRBD1. The germline CDR1 and CDR2 sequences are MNHNS and SASEGT. The trim removed 4 bases at V and 2 bases at J, leaving 0 bases unmatched. This CDR3 comprises 13 residues.

This clonotype was detected only once. This chain joins TRBV6-2 or TRBV6-3 and TRBJ1-6; D is uncertain. CDR1 and CDR2 from the germline V gene are MNHEY and SVGEGT. This CDR3 has 12 amino acids. Between the trimmed V and J ends, which lost 0 bases and 15 bases, there was a span of 9 bases. As DNA, the CDR3 is TGTGCCAGCAGTTACTCGACGTCCCGCCTCCACTTT. Translating gives CASSYSTSRLHF.

The chain links TRBV20-1 to TRBJ1-6, with 8 bases fitting TRBD1. V lost 3 bases to trimming and J lost 7 bases; unmatched junction nucleotides: 5. The V gene's germline CDR1 is DFQATT and CDR2 SNEGSKA (reference sequence). CDR3 length: 14 residues. This CDR3 is CSASSNRGNSPLHF. CDR3 nucleotides: TGCAGTGCTAGTTCTAACAGGGGGAATTCACCCCTCCACTTT.

This clonotype appeared a few times. The V call is TRBV28, the J call TRBJ1-1; the D gene is possibly TRBD1 (6 bases). This CDR3 comprises 13 residues. V lost 8 bases and J 5 bases, leaving 15 bases between the germline ends. Germline assignment: CDR1 MDHEN and CDR2 SYDVKM. The CDR3 reads CASAGVFPTEAFF. The CDR3 bases are TGTGCCAGCGCAGGGGTTTTTCCGACTGAAGCTTTCTTT.